Listed below are T cell receptor beta chains from one sample, sequenced in a study of T cells after yellow fever vaccination. TCRdb passed the 5' RACE reads through MiXCR, listing each CDR3 protein once. The data show around 250,000 distinct CDR3 sequences, 6.9% seen once. The specimen was CD4+ T cells sorted from PBMCs, collected 15 days after the yellow fever booster vaccination. Receptors originate from a man aged 25 to 40 who received the YFV17D yellow fever vaccine. The CDR3 runs from the conserved cysteine through the conserved F or W. Each record gives: CDR3 length, J gene, clone size, V gene, D gene, CDR3 DNA, CDR3 protein. D genes are given only for firm matches. Size tells how often a clone was seen (once, few, many) or the class of an expanded clone, and some rows leave it out.

>13|TRBJ1-2|.|TRBV14|.
TGTGCCAGCAGCCAAATTCCAGGGGACGGCTACACCTTC
CASSQIPGDGYTF
>11|TRBJ2-4|many|TRBV29-1|.
TGCAGCGTTGAAGCTAAAAACATTCAGTACTTC
CSVEAKNIQYF
>10|TRBJ2-7|few|TRBV20-1|.
TGCAGTGCTAGGAGGGAGGAGCAGTACTTC
CSARREEQYF
>13|TRBJ2-1|few|TRBV6-2/TRBV6-3|TRBD1
TGTGCCAGCTTCGGACAGGGAAAATATGAGCAGTTCTTC
CASFGQGKYEQFF
>15|TRBJ2-1|many|TRBV7-9|.
TGTGCCAGCAGCTTATGGCGGGCCAATTACAATGAGCAGTTCTTC
CASSLWRANYNEQFF
>15|TRBJ2-6|many|TRBV18|.
TGTGCCAGCTCACCAGGGGCGGCTGGGGCCAACGTCCTGACTTTC
CASSPGAAGANVLTF
>16|TRBJ1-2|.|TRBV6-2/TRBV6-3|.
TGTGCCAGCAGTTATTTGTCGGGCACTACTAACTATGGCTACACCTTC
CASSYLSGTTNYGYTF
>15|TRBJ2-7|.|TRBV9|.
TGTGCCAGCAGCGTAAGCGGGCAGGGACCCCACGAGCAGTACTTC
CASSVSGQGPHEQYF
>12|TRBJ2-5|many|TRBV15|.
TGTGCCACCAGCAGAGATCAAGAGACCCAGTACTTC
CATSRDQETQYF
>13|TRBJ2-2|.|TRBV6-2/TRBV6-3|TRBD1
TGTGCCAGCACCCACAGGGGTTCCGGGGAGCTGTTTTTT
CASTHRGSGELFF
>12|TRBJ1-3|many|TRBV20-1|.
TGCAGTGCTAAGAATTTGGAAAACACCATATATTTT
CSAKNLENTIYF
>12|TRBJ1-3|.|TRBV20-1|.
TGCAGTGCTAGCACCTCTGGAAACACCATATATTTT
CSASTSGNTIYF
>18|TRBJ2-1|few|TRBV12-3/TRBV12-4|TRBD2
TGTGCCAGCAGGCGCGGGACTAGCGGGAGAAATTCCTACAATGAGCAGTTCTTC
CASRRGTSGRNSYNEQFF
>14|TRBJ2-2|.|TRBV12-3/TRBV12-4|.
TGTGCCAGCTCGGGACTCCTGAACACCGGGGAGCTGTTTTTT
CASSGLLNTGELFF
>14|TRBJ2-1|.|TRBV18|.
TGTGCCAGCTCACAGGGGACCCCATACAATGAGCAGTTCTTC
CASSQGTPYNEQFF
>15|TRBJ2-7|.|TRBV3-1|TRBD2
TGTGCCAGCAGCCAGCAGGGACTAGCGGGAGGAGGGCAGTACTTC
CASSQQGLAGGGQYF
>13|TRBJ2-5|many|TRBV7-7|.
TGTGCTAGCAGCTTAGGGCTAAAAGAGACCCAGTACTTC
CASSLGLKETQYF
>14|TRBJ1-1|few|TRBV19|.
TGTGCCAGTAGTATCAGGAAAGAGAACACTGAAGCTTTCTTT
CASSIRKENTEAFF
>17|TRBJ2-5|.|TRBV18|.
TGTGCCAGCTCACCACTCCCACTATCGGGCAACCAAGAGACCCAGTACTTC
CASSPLPLSGNQETQYF
>12|TRBJ1-1|few|TRBV6-2/TRBV6-3|.
TGTGCCAGCCGAGGAGTGGGGACTGAAGCTTTCTTT
CASRGVGTEAFF
>16|TRBJ1-2|few|TRBV10-3|TRBD1
TGTGCCATCAGTGACCCCACGGGACAGGGCGACTATGGCTACACCTTC
CAISDPTGQGDYGYTF
>15|TRBJ2-5|.|TRBV28|.
TGTGCCAGCAGTTCGAAGGGACGGCTCCAAGAGACCCAGTACTTC
CASSSKGRLQETQYF